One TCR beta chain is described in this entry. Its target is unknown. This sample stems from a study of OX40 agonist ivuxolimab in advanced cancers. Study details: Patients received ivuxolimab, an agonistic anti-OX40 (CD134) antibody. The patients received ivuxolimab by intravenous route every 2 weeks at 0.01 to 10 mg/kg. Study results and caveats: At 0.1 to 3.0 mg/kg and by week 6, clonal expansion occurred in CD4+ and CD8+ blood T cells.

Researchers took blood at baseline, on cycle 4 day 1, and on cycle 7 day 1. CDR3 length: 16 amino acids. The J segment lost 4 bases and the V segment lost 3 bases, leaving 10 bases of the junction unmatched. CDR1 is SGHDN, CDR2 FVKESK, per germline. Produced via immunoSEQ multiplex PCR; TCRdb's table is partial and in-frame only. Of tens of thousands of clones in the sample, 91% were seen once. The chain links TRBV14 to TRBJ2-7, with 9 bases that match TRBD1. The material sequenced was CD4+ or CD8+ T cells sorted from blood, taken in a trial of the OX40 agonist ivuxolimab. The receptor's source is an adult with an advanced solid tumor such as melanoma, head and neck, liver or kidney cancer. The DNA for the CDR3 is TGTGCCAGCAGCCATAGGGGGACAGGGAAAAAGTACGAGCAGTACTTC. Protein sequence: CASSHRGTGKKYEQYF.